The 11 T cell receptor beta chains in this list originate from one sample, sequenced in a study of identical twins. MiXCR, run by TCRdb on the 5' RACE reads, gives a single entry per CDR3 protein. The table has approximately 600,000 distinct CDR3 sequences, more than 9% seen once; the top ten hold roughly 3%. This sample was also put to use in a study of yellow fever vaccine responses in identical twins.

Material for sequencing was PBMCs. Every receptor here comes from a woman aged 18-29 years in good health.

This clonotype has a handful of counts. The CDR3 spells CASSPRSGTRGYTF. The CDR3 DNA sequence: TGTGCCAGCAGTCCGAGATCAGGGACTCGTGGCTACACCTTC. This sequence joins TRBV6-1 and TRBJ1-2; D possibly corresponds to TRBD1 (5 bases). The CDR3 sequence is 14 residues long. Trimming left V 5 bases short and J 7 bases short, with 17 bases between. Germline V CDR1 and CDR2: MNHNS, SASEGT.

This clonotype was recorded a few times. The rearrangement joins TRBV7-9 to TRBJ1-1; D not certain. The CDR3 extends over 15 amino acids. V was trimmed by 9 bases and J by 0 bases, leaving 17 bases between them. Per the germline V gene, CDR1 is SEHNR and CDR2 is FQNEAQ (reference sequence). The CDR3 region has the DNA TGTGCCAGTTTAAAAGGCGGGGTAATGAACACTGAAGCTTTCTTT. It specifies CASLKGGVMNTEAFF.

This sequence joins TRBV10-2 and TRBJ2-1, with D uncertain. The CDR3 has 12 amino acids. Deletions cut 2 bases from V and 8 bases from J, with 7 bases between. Germline CDR1 is WSHSY and CDR2 is SAAADI. CDR3 in amino acids: CASSERRDEQFF. In nucleotides, the CDR3 is TGCGCCAGCAGTGAGAGGAGAGATGAGCAGTTCTTC.

In this sample, this clonotype turned up a few times. The chain links TRBV29-1 to TRBJ2-1; D is undetermined. The germline gives CDR1 SQVTM, CDR2 ANQGSEA. The CDR3 spans 10 residues. The ends were cut back, 5 bases at V and 10 bases at J, with 9 bases in the middle. CDR3 coding DNA: TGCAGCGTTCACCTGGCCGAGCAGTTCTTC. Amino acids: CSVHLAEQFF.

This clonotype was found many times. The chain employs TRBV9 and TRBJ2-1, with 8 bases matching TRBD2. From germline, CDR1 is SGDLS and CDR2 YYNGEE. CDR3 length equals 15 residues. J was trimmed by 3 bases and V by 1 base; bases with no gene match: 3. In DNA form, the CDR3 reads TGTGCCAGCAGCGTAATCACTAGCGGCTACAATGAGCAGTTCTTC. Amino acids: CASSVITSGYNEQFF.

The CDR3 region has the DNA TGTGCCAGCAGCAAATCGATGCTAGCGGGGGTAAAGGATGAGCAGTTCTTC. This encodes CASSKSMLAGVKDEQFF. The J gene is TRBJ2-1, the V gene TRBV21-1; the tabulated D call, TRBD2, remains unverified against the DNA. TRBV21-1 is shown as a pseudogene. The CDR3 loop spans 17 amino acids.

This chain links TRBV6-2 or TRBV6-3 with TRBJ2-7; a possible D gene is TRBD1 (6 bases). V was cut by 7 bases and J by 3 bases, with 13 bases left in between. There are 13 residues in the CDR3. Germline lookup yields CDR1 MNHEY and CDR2 SVGEGT. The CDR3 coding sequence is TGTGCCAGCACCCCGGACAGCCTCTACGAGCAGTACTTC. Its translation is CASTPDSLYEQYF.

This clonotype was detected many times. The rearrangement links TRBV18 to TRBJ2-5; no clear D. The germline gives CDR1 KGHSH, CDR2 LQKENI. This CDR3 region has 12 residues. Trimming removed 3 bases at V and 3 bases at J, with 5 bases between. The CDR3 DNA sequence: TGTGCCAGCTCACCCCCAGAAGAGACCCAGTACTTC. Translation: CASSPPEETQYF.

This clonotype has a handful of counts. V and J are TRBV5-1 and TRBJ2-1; 8 nucleotides line up with TRBD1. CDR1 and CDR2 (germline): SGHRS, YFSETQ. Unmatched junction bases numbered 4, after V lost 5 bases and J lost 0 bases. The CDR3 is 15 residues long. The CDR3 loop is CASSRTGTSYNEQFF. The CDR3 DNA is TGCGCCAGCAGTAGGACAGGGACCTCCTACAATGAGCAGTTCTTC. The variable domain in full, with the rest retrieved from reference TRBV5-1 and TRBJ2-1, is KAGVTQTPRYLIKTRGQQVTLSCSPISGHRSVSWYQQTPGQGLQFLFEYFSETQRNKGNFPGRFSGRQFSNSRSEMNVSTLELGDSALYLCASSRTGTSYNEQFFGPGTRLTVL.

V is TRBV5-8 and J is TRBJ2-5, with D tentatively TRBD1 (6 bases). Trimming removed 0 bases from V and 5 bases from J, with 26 bases in between. CDR1 is SGHTS and CDR2 is YDEGEE in the germline V gene. CDR3 length: 19 residues. Here the CDR3 reads CASSLEGDNRVVFVETQYF. The CDR3 coding sequence is TGTGCCAGCAGCTTGGAGGGCGACAACAGGGTTGTATTCGTGGAGACCCAGTACTTC.

This clonotype was seen a handful of times. This rearrangement joins TRBV6-2 or TRBV6-3 to TRBJ2-1; D is unclear. Trimming took off 4 bases at V and 7 bases at J, with 8 bases between the two ends. The CDR3 loop spans 12 amino acids. CDR1 and CDR2 (germline): MNHEY, SVGEGT. The CDR3 coding sequence is TGTGCCAGCAGTTTCACCAAGAATGAGCAGTTCTTC. Its translation: CASSFTKNEQFF.